Reported below is one T cell receptor (beta chain). The V and J ends lost 2 bases and 0 bases respectively, with 19 bases between them. This CDR3 region has 17 residues. Germline CDR1 reads GTSNPN; CDR2 reads SVGIG (reference sequence). This record belongs to a study of blood T cell repertoires in COVID-19. Study information: Some COVID-19 samples were acute and others convalescent; all came from the United States, Italy and Spain.

Generated by immunoSEQ multiplex PCR, the TCRdb table keeps only in-frame clones and is missing some. The sample yields roughly 220,000 clones, around 86% seen once. The chain employs TRBV30 and TRBJ1-2; D call uncertain. The sequence was collected from a man aged 80 or over with acute or convalescent COVID-19. Sequenced sample: peripheral blood. CDR3 coding DNA: TGTGCCTGGAGTTCAAGACTGAATTCTGCAGCTAACTATGGCTACACCTTC. Residues: CAWSSRLNSAANYGYTF.